This T cell receptor (beta chain) is from a study of glioma-infiltrating T cells. Study-wide results and limits: Above-expected tissue-blood divergence occurred in all gliomas, most in low-grade ones. CDR3 overlap between tissue and blood was very small.

About this clonotype: Its antigen remains unknown. The final CDR3 position lacks the conserved phenylalanine or tryptophan, pointing to a likely read error. Because the CDR3's place on the DNA is in doubt, the DNA is left out and the CDR3 is given as listed by TCRdb.

Per the germline V gene, CDR1 is MGHRA and CDR2 is YSYEKL. The CDR3 is 11 residues long, counting both termini. TCR alpha and beta CDR3 regions were amplified from RNA using iRepertoire nested multiplex PCR. TCRdb reanalysed the multiplex PCR reads using MiXCR and keeps one entry per CDR3 protein. Of around 140,000 distinct CDR3 sequences detected, more than 35% appear once; the ten largest clones hold over 15%. The chain uses TRBV4-1 and TRBJ2-7; whether TRBD1, the table's D call, matches the DNA was not checked. This clonotype was sampled from a human donor with low-grade glioma or glioblastoma, undergoing nonglioma brain surgery, or in good health (not recorded which). What was sequenced was glioma tissue, nonneoplastic brain tissue, or PBMCs (not recorded which). CDR3 in amino acids: CASNQDGTETL.